The next 10 T cell receptor beta chains were all read from a single sample in a study of metastatic and nonmetastatic thyroid tumors (dated by TCRdb to 2020 to 2021). The library was built by means of PCR. TCRdb names Illumina HiSeq 4000 as the instrument used. TCRdb passed the public sequencing reads through fastp at Q25 and MiXCR, retaining productive beta sequences. This sample has under 20,000 clones in its table, and 30% to 40% of those were observed once. The leading ten clones occupy 17% of the sample. No treatment had been received by any patient before thyroid surgery. Sequenced material: tumor tissue. These receptor sequences come from a female donor with papillary thyroid cancer or a benign thyroid nodule (not recorded which). Some clones in this sample may be carry-over from other donors' samples.

This clone is medium-sized (0.01 to 0.1%) within its sample. The CDR3 DNA is TGTGCCAGCAGATACCCGGGACAGGGCTATGGCTACACCTTC. Translation: CASRYPGQGYGYTF. The V call is TRBV2, the J call TRBJ1-2, with TRBD1 matching over 9 bases. The germline gives CDR1 SNHLY, CDR2 FYNNEI. Germline trimming cut 6 bases from V and 4 bases from J; bases unmatched to any gene: 6. This CDR3 comprises 14 residues.

There are a few counts of this clone. The rearrangement uses TRBV6-1 and TRBJ2-1, with D tentatively TRBD2 (6 bases). Germline V gene lookup returns CDR1 MNHNS and CDR2 SASEGT. The CDR3 covers 14 residues. Trimming removed 5 bases from V and 10 bases from J, with 18 bases in between. CDR3: CASSRTGEVEEQFF. As DNA, the CDR3 is TGTGCCAGCAGTCGCACGGGGGAGGTTGAGGAGCAGTTCTTC.

The chain is built from TRBV6-1 and TRBJ2-7; D is perhaps TRBD1 or TRBD2 (5 bases each). The germline CDR1 and CDR2 sequences are MNHNS and SASEGT. Deletions cut 2 bases from V and 0 bases from J, with 11 bases between. This CDR3 is built from 15 residues. CDR3 sequence (DNA): TGTGCCAGCAGTGAAAGGCTGGGGGACTCCTACGAGCAGTACTTC. Encoded protein: CASSERLGDSYEQYF.

This clone has a handful of counts. The chain joins TRBV24-1 to TRBJ1-2; D might be TRBD1 (5 bases). The germline V gene has CDR1 KGHDR and CDR2 SFDVKD. Trimming pared 4 bases from V and 4 bases from J, leaving 9 bases between. The CDR3 extends over 13 amino acids. CDR3 DNA: TGTGCCACCAGTGAAGCAGGGATCTATGGCTACACCTTC. This encodes CATSEAGIYGYTF.

This clone has a single count. The J gene is TRBJ1-1, the V gene TRBV7-2, with D uncertain. CDR3 size: 16 residues. V was trimmed by 0 bases and J by 1 base, leaving 12 bases between them. Germline CDR1 and CDR2: SGHTA and FQGNSA. The CDR3 region has the DNA TGTGCCAGCAGCTTAGCGGCAGCTTGGGGGAACACTGAAGCTTTCTTT. Its translation: CASSLAAAWGNTEAFF. The whole variable domain, remainder taken from reference TRBV7-2 and TRBJ1-1, is GAGVSQSPSNKVTEKGKDVELRCDPISGHTALYWYRQSLGQGLEFLIYFQGNSAPDKSGLPSDRFSAERTGGSVSTLTIQRTQQEDSAVYLCASSLAAAWGNTEAFFGQGTRLTVV.

This clone was seen a few times. The chain combines TRBV28 with TRBJ2-2, with 11 bases aligning to TRBD1. The V gene's germline CDR1 is MDHEN and CDR2 SYDVKM. CDR3 length: 17 residues. V was clipped by 4 bases and J by 5 bases; unmatched bases: 9. The CDR3: CASSSTGTGGETGELFF. CDR3 sequence (DNA): TGTGCCAGCAGTTCTACCGGGACAGGGGGTGAAACCGGGGAGCTGTTTTTT.

In the case of this clone: At one end the junction does not follow the germline gene, possibly because of a read error. This sequence joins TRBV20-1 and TRBJ2-7; 7 positions agree with TRBD2. The CDR3 is 16 residues long. The germline V gene encodes CDR1 DFQATT and CDR2 SNEGSKA (reference sequence). The CDR3 DNA reads as TGCAGTGCTGAGCCCAAGGGGCGGGAGAGAGTGTACGAGCCGTACTTC. Translating gives CSAEPKGRERVYEPYF.

The chain combines TRBV28 with TRBJ2-7; TRBD2 matches 13 bases. With 4 bases clipped from V and 3 bases from J, the junction kept 12 bases outside the gene matches. This CDR3 is 18 amino acids long. The germline V gene has CDR1 MDHEN and CDR2 SYDVKM. DNA of the CDR3: TGTGCCAGCAGTTCCTACGCAACTAGCGGGAGGGCCATCTACGAGCAGTACTTC. This encodes CASSSYATSGRAIYEQYF.

The rearrangement links TRBV11-1 to TRBJ2-3; D is ambiguous. Per germline, CDR1 SGHAT and CDR2 FQDESV (reference sequence). The CDR3 contains 16 residues. V shed 1 base and J shed 4 bases, with 15 bases lying between them. Written as DNA, the CDR3 is TGTGCCAGCAGCTTAGTCGACGGTAGCCCCCCAGATACGCAGTATTTT. It codes for CASSLVDGSPPDTQYF.

This clone appeared many times. With a much larger clone just one base away, this may be a read error. The identical CDR3 is also encoded by other nucleotide sequences in the sample. The chain couples TRBV12-3 or TRBV12-4 to TRBJ1-3; 7 nucleotides align to TRBD1. The CDR3 contains 16 residues. V lost 3 bases to trimming and J lost 4 bases; unmatched junction nucleotides: 9. This chain's CDR3 is CASSLTGTISGNTIYF. The CDR3 region has the DNA TGTGCCAGCAGTTTGACAGGGACGATCTCGGGAAACACCATATATTTT.